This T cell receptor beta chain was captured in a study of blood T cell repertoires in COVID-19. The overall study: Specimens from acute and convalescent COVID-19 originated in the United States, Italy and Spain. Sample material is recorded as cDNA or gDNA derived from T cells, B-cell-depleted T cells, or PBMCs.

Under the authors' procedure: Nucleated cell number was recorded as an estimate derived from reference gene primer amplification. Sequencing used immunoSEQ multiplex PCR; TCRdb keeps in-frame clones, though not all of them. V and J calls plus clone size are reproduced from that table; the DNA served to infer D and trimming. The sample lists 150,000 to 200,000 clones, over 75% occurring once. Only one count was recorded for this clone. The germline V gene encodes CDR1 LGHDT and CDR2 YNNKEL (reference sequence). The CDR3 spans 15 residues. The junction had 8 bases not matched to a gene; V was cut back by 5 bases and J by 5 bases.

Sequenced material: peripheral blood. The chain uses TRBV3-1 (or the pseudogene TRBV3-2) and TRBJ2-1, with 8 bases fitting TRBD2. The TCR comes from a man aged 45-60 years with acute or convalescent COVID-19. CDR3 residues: CASSTGGDWDNEQFF. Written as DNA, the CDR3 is TGTGCCAGCAGCACCGGGGGGGATTGGGACAATGAGCAGTTCTTC.